The source of this T cell receptor beta chain is a study of regulatory T cells in long-lasting Graves disease. Regarding the study as a whole: The study examined only peripheral blood, not thyroid tissue. Persistent disease was associated with favored TRBV28 usage and with favored use of TRBJ1-2 and TRBJ2-5. Less diverse TCR repertoires were seen in persistent Graves' patients than in newly diagnosed ones.

This clonotype was seen ten or more times. The antigen is unknown. Time point noted: newly diagnosed GD, antithyroid drugs for less than 3 months. PBMC-derived RNA was used for the TCR library. TCR beta libraries were built with iRepertoire HTBI primers and Arm-PCR of CDR3 regions. TCRdb re-derived calls from the multiplex PCR reads in MiXCR, one entry per CDR3 protein. The table records roughly 420,000 distinct CDR3 sequences, around 16% of them present only once. Germline CDR1 is SGHAT and CDR2 is FQNNGV. V was shortened by 3 bases and J by 1 base, with 14 bases between the two germline ends. The length of the CDR3 is 16 residues.

This clonotype originated in a female donor with Graves disease. The sequences come from peripheral blood mononuclear cells (PBMCs), collected at new diagnosis, from a patient treated with antithyroid drugs. The chain has TRBV11-2 and TRBJ2-3; D gene ambiguous. As DNA, the CDR3 is TGTGCCAGCAGCTTTAACTTTAGCCCTGGCACAGATACGCAGTATTTT. Translated: CASSFNFSPGTDTQYF.